A single sample is the source of the 21 T cell receptor beta chains below, sequenced in a study of cytomegalovirus exposure and HLA in healthy donors. The PCR contained 60 Vbeta and 13 Jbeta primers. Assay used: immunoSEQ multiplex PCR; TCRdb lists only in-frame clones, some missing. The top ten clones hold less than 15% of a sample with some 120,000 clones, about 76% of them seen once. Sequencing was performed on PBMCs. These receptors were taken from a woman in her fifties or sixties in good health and CMV-seropositive.

This clone was observed a few times. The chain carries TRBV29-1 and TRBJ1-1; D is undetermined. The CDR3 runs to 13 residues. V was clipped by 2 bases and J by 5 bases, with 12 bases between them. The germline CDR1 and CDR2 sequences are SQVTM and ANQGSEA. In DNA form, the CDR3 reads TGCAGCGTTGAATCATCCCTAGAGACTGAAGCTTTCTTT. Residues: CSVESSLETEAFF.

This chain connects TRBV19 to TRBJ2-7, with 10 bases identical to TRBD1. Germline values: CDR1 LNHDA, CDR2 SQIVND (reference sequence). CDR3 size: 15 residues. The ends lost 4 bases at V and 2 bases at J; junction bases unmatched: 5. The DNA of the CDR3 is TGTGCCAGTAGTAGGCCGGGACAGGGGACCTACGAGCAGTACTTC. It translates to CASSRPGQGTYEQYF.

The rearrangement uses TRBV5-1 and TRBJ2-2, with 7 positions matching TRBD1. J lost 5 bases, V lost 3 bases, and 4 bases had no gene match. The CDR3 totals 14 residues. The V gene's germline CDR1 is SGHRS and CDR2 YFSETQ. CDR3 in DNA: TGCGCCAGCAGCTCGGGACAGCAGACCGGGGAGCTGTTTTTT. Amino acids: CASSSGQQTGELFF.

The J gene is TRBJ1-1, the V gene TRBV6-5; TRBD1 matches 8 bases. The CDR3 runs 14 residues. CDR1 is MNHEY, CDR2 SVGAGI, per germline. The V segment lost 4 bases and the J segment 4 bases; nucleotides outside the gene matches: 5. CDR3 loop: CASSWRTGGTEAFF. DNA of the CDR3: TGTGCCAGCAGTTGGAGAACAGGGGGCACTGAAGCTTTCTTT.

The V gene is TRBV6-1, the J gene TRBJ2-7, with a possible D match to TRBD1 (5 bases). In germline, CDR1 is MNHNS, CDR2 SASEGT. V dropped 0 bases and J dropped 3 bases, with 12 bases sitting between them. The CDR3 is 15 amino acids. In nucleotides, the CDR3 is TGTGCCAGCAGTGAAGCGCTAAAGGGGCACTACGAGCAGTACTTC. Encoded protein: CASSEALKGHYEQYF.

This clone occurred once. The V gene is TRBV2, the J gene TRBJ1-1; 7 bases are shared with TRBD1. The trim removed 4 bases at V and 1 base at J, leaving 6 bases unmatched. CDR3 size: 15 residues. Germline assignment: CDR1 SNHLY and CDR2 FYNNEI. DNA for the CDR3: TGTGCCAGCAGTGCCCGACAGGGTACGAACACTGAAGCTTTCTTT. Translated, it gives CASSARQGTNTEAFF.

J is TRBJ1-1 and V is TRBV7-9, with D hard to call. The CDR3 extends over 13 amino acids. CDR1 is SEHNR and CDR2 is FQNEAQ in the germline V gene (reference sequence). Trimming stripped 5 bases from V and 3 bases from J, with 10 bases between. The CDR3 DNA sequence: TGTGCCAGCAGCCCTGGGCCCTACACTGAAGCTTTCTTT. Translated, it gives CASSPGPYTEAFF.

This clone was seen a few times. The chain uses TRBV28 and TRBJ1-2; D unresolved. The CDR3 sequence is 16 residues long. V was clipped by 0 bases and J by 3 bases, with 14 bases between them. Germline lookup yields CDR1 MDHEN and CDR2 SYDVKM. The CDR3 DNA reads TGTGCCAGCAGTTTATGGGCCCAAGAGGGAGACTATGGCTACACCTTC. This gives the protein CASSLWAQEGDYGYTF.

The rearrangement links TRBV6-1 to TRBJ2-1; D possibly corresponds to TRBD1 (5 bases). The CDR3 length is 14 residues. Germline values: CDR1 MNHNS, CDR2 SASEGT. Deletions cut 6 bases from V and 8 bases from J, with 17 bases between. The CDR3 spells CASRAQTDSHEQFF. For the CDR3, the DNA is TGTGCCAGCAGGGCGCAGACCGACAGTCATGAGCAGTTCTTC.

The chain recombines TRBV5-5 with TRBJ1-1; D is perhaps TRBD1 (6 bases). Germline assignment: CDR1 SGHKS and CDR2 YYEKEE (reference sequence). V lost 3 bases, J lost 4 bases, and 16 bases lay in between. The CDR3 spans 15 residues. CDR3: CASSSFRGGGTEAFF. DNA of the CDR3: TGTGCCAGCAGCTCGTTCAGGGGTGGTGGCACTGAAGCTTTCTTT. The full variable domain, rest sourced from reference TRBV5-5 and TRBJ1-1, is DAGVTQSPTHLIKTRGQQVTLRCSPISGHKSVSWYQQVLGQGPQFIFQYYEKEERGRGNFPDRFSARQFPNYSSELNVNALLLGDSALYLCASSSFRGGGTEAFFGQGTRLTVV.

The V call is TRBV19, the J call TRBJ1-4, with TRBD1 identical over 7 bases. This CDR3 spans 16 amino acids. Germline CDR1 LNHDA, CDR2 SQIVND (reference sequence). With V trimmed by 7 bases and J by 3 bases, 11 bases remained unmatched. The CDR3, as DNA: TGTGCCAGTATGATCAGGGGGATGTCAGCTAATGAAAAACTGTTTTTT. It is translated as CASMIRGMSANEKLFF.

The rearrangement joins TRBV7-2 to TRBJ1-3; 8 bases fit TRBD1. V shed 1 base and J 4 bases; nucleotides not matched to a gene: 6. The CDR3 spans 16 residues. Germline loops: CDR1 SGHTA, CDR2 FQGNSA. The CDR3 loop reads CASSLDRTGFGNTIYF. The CDR3 DNA sequence: TGTGCCAGCAGCTTAGACAGGACAGGGTTCGGAAACACCATATATTTT.

The chain carries TRBV5-1 and TRBJ2-2, with 10 positions matching TRBD2. The CDR3 has 16 amino acids. With 3 bases clipped from V and 0 bases from J, the junction kept 2 bases outside the gene matches. Germline CDR1 and CDR2: SGHRS and YFSETQ. The CDR3 DNA reads as TGCGCCAGCAGCTACCTAGCGGGGGCGAACACCGGGGAGCTGTTTTTT. This translates into CASSYLAGANTGELFF.

This chain uses TRBV12-5 with TRBJ2-2, with 8 bases lining up with TRBD1. The CDR3 runs 13 residues. Germline values: CDR1 LGHNT, CDR2 FRNRAP. With V trimmed by 4 bases and J by 6 bases, 1 base remained unmatched. CDR3 region: CASGSDRAGELFF. The CDR3 DNA reads TGTGCTAGTGGTTCGGACAGGGCCGGGGAGCTGTTTTTT.

V is TRBV7-2 and J is TRBJ1-6, with a possible D match to TRBD1 (6 bases). Germline values: CDR1 SGHTA, CDR2 FQGNSA. The CDR3 runs 16 residues. Trimming removed 5 bases from V and 2 bases from J, with 13 bases in between. CDR3 residues: CASSPRGAAYNSPLHF. In nucleotides, the CDR3 is TGTGCCAGCAGCCCCCGGGGGGCCGCCTATAATTCACCCCTCCACTTT.

The chain carries TRBV6-6 and TRBJ1-4, with no clear D. Germline CDR1 is MNHNY and CDR2 is SVGAGI (reference sequence). Trimming removed 0 bases at V and 5 bases at J, with 7 bases between. This CDR3 comprises 14 residues. The CDR3 reads CASSYSTGNEKLFF. In nucleotides, the CDR3 is TGTGCCAGCAGTTACTCGACCGGGAATGAAAAACTGTTTTTT.

This sequence joins TRBV19 and TRBJ2-5, with 7 bases fitting TRBD1. The trim removed 6 bases at V and 2 bases at J, leaving 6 bases unmatched. The germline CDR1 and CDR2 sequences are LNHDA and SQIVND (reference sequence). The CDR3 covers 14 residues. CDR3 bases: TGTGCCAGTAGGTCACAGGGGCATCAAGAGACCCAGTACTTC. The encoded protein is CASRSQGHQETQYF. The variable domain in full, completed from reference TRBV19 and TRBJ2-5, reads DGGITQSPKYLFRKEGQNVTLSCEQNLNHDAMYWYRQDPGQGLRLIYYSQIVNDFQKGDIAEGYSVSREKKESFPLTVTSAQKNPTAFYLCASRSQGHQETQYFGPGTRLLVL.

This clone was seen a handful of times. The rearrangement links TRBV14 to TRBJ1-6; D is uncertain. V lost 0 bases and J lost 6, with 9 bases in between. Germline V gene lookup returns CDR1 SGHDN and CDR2 FVKESK. This CDR3 spans 15 amino acids. The CDR3 DNA reads TGTGCCAGCAGCCAAGAGAGGAGGAGTAATTCACCCCTCCACTTT. Protein: CASSQERRSNSPLHF.

The V gene is TRBV7-2, the J gene TRBJ1-2, with a possible D match to TRBD1 (6 bases). CDR3 length: 12 amino acids. The germline V gene encodes CDR1 SGHTA and CDR2 FQGNSA. The V gene lost 8 bases and the J gene lost 4 bases, with 11 bases spanning the gap. For the CDR3, the DNA is TGTGCCAGCGCCTGGGACACCTATGGCTACACCTTC. It encodes CASAWDTYGYTF.

V gene TRBV14 combines with J gene TRBJ2-2; 9 bases fit TRBD2. The length of the CDR3 is 15 residues. J lost 8 bases, V lost 3 bases, and 7 bases had no gene match. Germline V lookup: CDR1 SGHDN, CDR2 FVKESK. The CDR3 sequence is CASSQVAGVSGELFF. As DNA, the CDR3 is TGTGCCAGCAGCCAGGTAGCGGGAGTTTCAGGGGAGCTGTTTTTT.

The chain joins TRBV5-1 to TRBJ1-1; D is possibly TRBD1 (6 bases). The CDR3 is 13 amino acids. V shed 2 bases and J shed 5 bases, with 10 bases lying between them. Germline CDR1 SGHRS, CDR2 YFSETQ. CDR3 sequence: CASSFDGTTEAFF. The DNA for the CDR3 is TGCGCCAGCAGCTTCGATGGGACAACTGAAGCTTTCTTT.